A single sample is the source of the 32 T cell receptor beta chains below, sequenced in a study of blood T cell repertoires in COVID-19. Here immunoSEQ multiplex PCR was the method, and the copy in TCRdb shows in-frame clones only, minus some. The data hold about 140,000 clones, with 65% to 85% observed a single time. Sequencing was performed on peripheral blood. These receptor sequences come from a woman in her fifties or sixties with acute or convalescent COVID-19.

This clone was detected once. This chain uses TRBV19 with TRBJ2-1; 7 bases agree with TRBD2. Germline CDR1 is LNHDA and CDR2 is SQIVND (reference sequence). J was trimmed by 0 bases and V by 2 bases; bases with no gene match: 7. The CDR3 extends over 17 amino acids. CDR3 amino acids: CASSILAVPSSYNEQFF. CDR3 in DNA: TGTGCCAGTAGTATACTAGCGGTCCCTAGCTCCTACAATGAGCAGTTCTTC. The complete variable domain, with remaining parts taken from reference TRBV19 and TRBJ2-1, reads DGGITQSPKYLFRKEGQNVTLSCEQNLNHDAMYWYRQDPGQGLRLIYYSQIVNDFQKGDIAEGYSVSREKKESFPLTVTSAQKNPTAFYLCASSILAVPSSYNEQFFGPGTRLTVL.

The CDR3 is CASSKGGATGELFF. In nucleotides, the CDR3 is TGTGCCAGCAGCAAAGGCGGGGCGACCGGGGAGCTGTTTTTT. This chain links TRBV9 with TRBJ2-2, with TRBD2 as a possible D gene (6 bases). V was clipped by 4 bases and J by 5 bases, with 12 bases between them. Germline CDR1 SGDLS, CDR2 YYNGEE. The CDR3 loop spans 14 amino acids.

In its sample, this clone was seen a few times. The chain carries TRBV6-2 or TRBV6-3 and TRBJ1-2, with D possibly TRBD1 on 5 matching bases. V was clipped by 5 bases and J by 3 bases, with 10 bases between them. This CDR3 has 13 amino acids. Germline V gene sequence: CDR1 MNHEY, CDR2 SVGEGT. CDR3 amino acids: CASSPQADYGYTF. CDR3 coding DNA: TGTGCCAGCAGTCCACAGGCCGACTATGGCTACACCTTC.

V gene TRBV29-1 combines with J gene TRBJ1-1; D ambiguous. Trimming took off 5 bases at V and 7 bases at J, with 11 bases between the two ends. The CDR3 length is 11 residues. CDR1 and CDR2 from the germline V gene are SQVTM and ANQGSEA. The CDR3 DNA sequence: TGCAGCGTTCTTCGACGGGGTGAAGCTTTCTTT. It yields the protein CSVLRRGEAFF.

The rearrangement joins TRBV12-3 or TRBV12-4 to TRBJ1-2, with 8 positions matching TRBD1. This CDR3 is built from 13 residues. The J segment lost 8 bases and the V segment lost 7 bases, leaving 9 bases of the junction unmatched. The CDR3 DNA sequence: TGTGCCAGCAAATCAGGGGGCACTTACGGCTACACCTTC. Its protein is CASKSGGTYGYTF.

The rearrangement links TRBV30 to TRBJ1-6, with D tentatively TRBD1 (6 bases). CDR3 size: 13 residues. Germline CDR1 GTSNPN, CDR2 SVGIG (reference sequence). V lost 3 bases and J lost 10, with 13 bases in between. The CDR3 bases are TGTGCCTGGAGGCAACAGGGTTCCTCACCCCTCCACTTT. Its protein is CAWRQQGSSPLHF.

This chain connects TRBV5-4 to TRBJ1-2, with TRBD1 matching over 7 bases. V was clipped by 5 bases and J by 8 bases; unmatched bases: 9. Per the germline V gene, CDR1 is SGHNT and CDR2 is YYREEE (reference sequence). The CDR3 has 13 residues. CDR3 in amino acids: CASSPDRVGGYTF. The DNA of the CDR3 is TGTGCCAGCAGTCCTGACAGGGTAGGAGGCTACACCTTC.

This rearrangement joins TRBV30 to TRBJ2-7; 7 positions match TRBD1. J was trimmed by 4 bases and V by 7 bases; bases with no gene match: 10. The CDR3 sequence is 13 residues long. Germline CDR1 is GTSNPN and CDR2 is SVGIG (reference sequence). The CDR3 sequence is CAFHPGTAYEQYF. Written as DNA, the CDR3 is TGTGCCTTCCATCCCGGGACAGCTTACGAGCAGTACTTC.

CDR3 DNA sequence: TGTGCCATCAGTGGAGGAGCGGGTGAATCCTACGAGCAGTACTTC. Translation gives CAISGGAGESYEQYF. The chain is built from TRBV10-3 and TRBJ2-7; D is possibly TRBD2 (6 bases). The V end lost 4 bases, the J end lost 1 base, and 14 bases lay between the germline ends. The germline gives CDR1 ENHRY, CDR2 SYGVKD. The CDR3 is 15 residues long.

The V gene is TRBV24-1, the J gene TRBJ2-3, with 10 positions matching TRBD2. The CDR3 loop spans 16 amino acids. Germline trimming cut 4 bases from V and 5 bases from J; bases unmatched to any gene: 8. Per the germline V gene, CDR1 is KGHDR and CDR2 is SFDVKD. The CDR3 region is CATSDPAGGGRDTQYF. The CDR3 bases are TGTGCCACCAGTGACCCAGCGGGAGGGGGTAGAGATACGCAGTATTTT.

This chain connects TRBV28 to TRBJ1-5; 7 bases agree with TRBD1. CDR3 length equals 13 residues. Trimming took 4 bases from V and 6 from J; bases not matched to a gene: 3. Germline V gives CDR1 MDHEN, CDR2 SYDVKM. For the CDR3, the DNA is TGTGCCAGCAGTTATAACAGGGGTCAGCCCCAGCATTTT. Its translation is CASSYNRGQPQHF.

The chain couples TRBV11-2 to TRBJ2-1; 7 nucleotides align to TRBD1. This CDR3 region has 16 residues. Trimming took 5 bases from V and 2 from J; bases not matched to a gene: 9. Per the germline V gene, CDR1 is SGHAT and CDR2 is FQNNGV. The CDR3 region has the DNA TGTGCCAGCAGCCTAATACAGGGGTTAACCTACAATGAGCAGTTCTTC. It yields the protein CASSLIQGLTYNEQFF.

This chain links TRBV28 with TRBJ2-3; no clear D. The CDR3 is 13 residues long. CDR1 and CDR2 from the germline V gene are MDHEN and SYDVKM. Trimming took off 8 bases at V and 0 bases at J, with 9 bases between the two ends. CDR3 sequence: CASAAPSTDTQYF. DNA for the CDR3: TGTGCCAGCGCGGCACCCAGCACAGATACGCAGTATTTT.

V and J are TRBV2 and TRBJ2-2; 11 positions agree with TRBD2. With 8 bases clipped from V and 5 bases from J, the junction kept 7 bases outside the gene matches. This CDR3 has 15 amino acids. Germline CDR1 and CDR2: SNHLY and FYNNEI. CDR3 bases: TGTGCCAGCGAACTAGCGGGAGTAGGTACCGGGGAGCTGTTTTTT. Its protein product is CASELAGVGTGELFF.

The chain carries TRBV7-9 and TRBJ2-7, with TRBD1 identical over 7 bases. V dropped 4 bases and J dropped 3; count of bases not matched to a gene: 9. This CDR3 has 15 residues. Germline CDR1 reads SEHNR; CDR2 reads FQNEAQ (reference sequence). DNA of the CDR3: TGTGCCAGCAGCTATGAGGGGACAGAGAGCTACGAGCAGTACTTC. Its translation is CASSYEGTESYEQYF.

V usage is TRBV29-1 and J usage is TRBJ1-2; 7 bases match TRBD1. The V segment lost 3 bases and the J segment 1 base; nucleotides outside the gene matches: 5. The CDR3 spans 14 residues. Germline loops: CDR1 SQVTM, CDR2 ANQGSEA. The CDR3 protein is CSVERTGYNYGYTF. Written as DNA, the CDR3 is TGCAGCGTTGAGAGGACAGGATATAACTATGGCTACACCTTC.

The chain links TRBV15 to TRBJ2-5, with 9 bases fitting TRBD1. From germline, CDR1 is LNHNV and CDR2 YYDKDF (reference sequence). The CDR3 runs to 15 residues. V lost 5 bases and J lost 2; bases outside the gene matches: 6. CDR3 protein: CATSDPGTGQETQYF. The CDR3 DNA reads TGTGCCACCAGCGACCCCGGGACAGGGCAAGAGACCCAGTACTTC.

J is TRBJ2-7 and V is TRBV27; 11 nucleotides match TRBD2. Germline V lookup: CDR1 MNHEY, CDR2 SMNVEV (reference sequence). With V trimmed by 4 bases and J by 6 bases, 11 bases remained unmatched. The CDR3 is 16 amino acids. The CDR3 DNA reads TGTGCCAGCAGTTCCCTCAGCACTAGCGGGAGCGGCGAGCAGTACTTC. Its protein is CASSSLSTSGSGEQYF.

This rearrangement joins TRBV21-1 to TRBJ2-7; the table's D gene call, TRBD2, was not cross checked with the DNA. TRBV21-1 constitutes a pseudogene. This CDR3 region has 12 residues. CDR3 protein: CASGEDPYEQYF. Here the CDR3 DNA reads TGTGCCAGCGGAGAAGACCCCTACGAGCAGTACTTC.

CDR3 in amino acids: CASSSNRGVGGYEQYF. The CDR3, as DNA: TGCGCCAGCAGCTCAAACCGGGGAGTGGGGGGGTACGAGCAGTACTTC. The V and J genes are TRBV4-1 and TRBJ2-7; 7 nucleotides match TRBD2. The CDR3 is 16 residues long. In germline, CDR1 is MGHRA, CDR2 YSYEKL. Germline trimming cut 5 bases from V and 4 bases from J; bases unmatched to any gene: 14.

The chain is built from TRBV5-1 and TRBJ1-4; TRBD1 is a possible D gene (6 bases). V was clipped by 5 bases and J by 0 bases, with 11 bases between them. CDR3 length equals 15 residues. The germline CDR1 and CDR2 sequences are SGHRS and YFSETQ. The CDR3 nucleotides read TGCGCCAGCAGACGGTACAGGGCAACTAATGAAAAACTGTTTTTT. It specifies CASRRYRATNEKLFF.

The rearrangement uses TRBV7-2 and TRBJ2-2, with D hard to call. The V end was cut by 2 bases, the J end by 2 bases, with 9 bases between. Germline CDR1 and CDR2: SGHTA and FQGNSA. The CDR3 loop spans 15 amino acids. CDR3 loop: CASSLNPGNTGELFF. CDR3 coding DNA: TGTGCCAGCAGCTTAAATCCAGGAAACACCGGGGAGCTGTTTTTT.

This chain links TRBV19 with TRBJ2-7; D might be TRBD2 (5 bases). V gave up 4 bases and J gave up 5 bases, with 12 bases separating them. This CDR3 spans 13 amino acids. Germline V gene data show CDR1 as LNHDA and CDR2 as SQIVND (reference sequence). The CDR3 region is CASSKDSGNEQYF. As DNA, the CDR3 is TGTGCCAGTAGTAAGGACTCCGGTAACGAGCAGTACTTC.

The chain recombines TRBV7-2 with TRBJ2-7; D may be TRBD1 (6 bases). The germline V gene encodes CDR1 SGHTA and CDR2 FQGNSA. The V end was cut by 5 bases, the J end by 0 bases, with 11 bases between. The CDR3 runs 14 residues. Written as DNA, the CDR3 is TGTGCCAGCAGCCCAGGGGTCTTCTCCTACGAGCAGTACTTC. Translating gives CASSPGVFSYEQYF.

The chain couples TRBV7-2 to TRBJ1-5; 8 nucleotides match TRBD1. The CDR3 has 19 residues. CDR1 SGHTA and CDR2 FQGNSA come from the germline V gene. The trim removed 1 base at V and 0 bases at J, leaving 11 bases unmatched. The CDR3 region is CASSLGPDRAGDSNQPQHF. CDR3 nucleotide sequence: TGTGCCAGCAGCTTAGGGCCGGACAGGGCCGGCGATAGCAATCAGCCCCAGCATTTT.

The V gene is TRBV2, the J gene TRBJ1-4; D is ambiguous. CDR3 size: 13 residues. Trimming took off 3 bases at V and 8 bases at J, with 10 bases between the two ends. Germline V gene sequence: CDR1 SNHLY, CDR2 FYNNEI. The CDR3 nucleotides read TGTGCCAGCAGTGAGCGGTTTTGGGAAAAACTGTTTTTT. Translated: CASSERFWEKLFF.

The V call is TRBV5-1, the J call TRBJ2-1, with a weak D call TRBD1 (7 bases). The germline CDR1 and CDR2 sequences are SGHRS and YFSETQ. This CDR3 is 13 amino acids long. V lost 4 bases to trimming and J lost 8 bases, with 13 bases between them. The CDR3 sequence: CASSPSGGYEQFF. CDR3 coding DNA: TGCGCCAGCAGCCCCTCAGGGGGGTATGAGCAGTTCTTC.

The V gene is TRBV6-1, the J gene TRBJ2-7, with a tentative D call TRBD1 (5 bases). Germline V gene lookup returns CDR1 MNHNS and CDR2 SASEGT. V was clipped by 3 bases and J by 3 bases, with 21 bases between them. CDR3 length equals 17 residues. CDR3 amino acids: CASSDFRGETSNYEQYF. For the CDR3, the DNA is TGTGCCAGCAGTGACTTTAGGGGCGAGACATCGAACTACGAGCAGTACTTC.

V is TRBV21-1 and J is TRBJ2-5; the tabulated D call, TRBD1, remains unverified against the DNA. TRBV21-1 is labeled a pseudogene. CDR3 length: 19 residues. CDR3 loop: CASSKNQEGRQGTGETQYF. DNA of the CDR3: TGTGCCAGCAGCAAAAATCAAGAAGGACGACAGGGGACGGGAGAGACCCAGTACTTC.

V and J are TRBV28 and TRBJ2-1, with D possibly TRBD2 on 5 matching bases. Trimming took 5 bases from V and 7 from J, leaving 15 bases between them. Germline CDR1 reads MDHEN; CDR2 reads SYDVKM. CDR3 length: 14 residues. The CDR3 spells CASSSGSLRNEQFF. In DNA form, the CDR3 reads TGTGCCAGCAGTAGTGGGAGTCTCCGGAATGAGCAGTTCTTC.

The chain recombines TRBV10-3 with TRBJ2-1; D is possibly TRBD2 (6 bases). V was clipped by 0 bases and J by 2 bases, with 11 bases between them. From germline, CDR1 is ENHRY and CDR2 SYGVKD. The CDR3 has 16 residues. CDR3 in DNA: TGTGCCATCAGTGAGTCAATTAGCGGTACCTACAATGAGCAGTTCTTC. Translated, it gives CAISESISGTYNEQFF.

V usage is TRBV9 and J usage is TRBJ1-3; no definite D call. CDR1 and CDR2 from the germline V gene are SGDLS and YYNGEE. V lost 3 bases and J 0 bases, leaving 10 bases between the germline ends. This CDR3 is 15 amino acids long. For the CDR3, the DNA is TGTGCCAGCAGCGCAGATATCAACTCTGGAAACACCATATATTTT. It is translated as CASSADINSGNTIYF.